A selection of T cell receptor beta chains follows, all from one sample in a study of blood T cell repertoires in COVID-19. TCRdb keeps only in-frame clones here, not all; method: immunoSEQ multiplex PCR. The repertoire holds some 95,000 clones, under 85% seen once, with roughly a quarter in the top ten. Sequences were obtained from peripheral blood. The receptors come from a man between 70 and 80 years old with acute or convalescent COVID-19. The CDR3 runs from the conserved cysteine through the conserved F or W. The order of the fields is J gene, V gene, clone size, D gene, CDR3 protein, CDR3 DNA. A D gene is named only where the DNA matches it firmly. Rows may omit the clone size; those that give it use once, few, many or a size class.

J: TRBJ1-5; V: TRBV3-1/TRBV3-2; size: .; D: .; CDR3: CASSQARVTAQPQHF; DNA: TGTGCCAGCAGCCAAGCGCGGGTAACAGCTCAGCCCCAGCATTTT
J: TRBJ2-7; V: TRBV20-1; size: .; D: TRBD2; CDR3: CSASPLAGGSYEQYF; DNA: TGCAGTGCTAGTCCACTAGCGGGAGGCTCCTACGAGCAGTACTTC
J: TRBJ1-1; V: TRBV25-1; size: .; D: .; CDR3: CASRTSGDLTEAFF; DNA: TGTGCCAGCAGGACGTCGGGGGACTTAACTGAAGCTTTCTTT
J: TRBJ1-2; V: TRBV19; size: .; D: TRBD1; CDR3: CASTHRQGWYYGYTF; DNA: TGTGCCAGTACCCATAGACAGGGTTGGTACTATGGCTACACCTTC
J: TRBJ2-7; V: TRBV11-2; size: .; D: TRBD2; CDR3: CASSLRTLGVGRVPYEQYF; DNA: TGTGCCAGCAGCTTAAGAACACTAGGGGTGGGGAGGGTGCCCTACGAGCAGTACTTC
J: TRBJ2-2; V: TRBV24-1; size: .; D: TRBD1; CDR3: CATSDIYRDRDTGELFF; DNA: TGTGCCACCAGTGATATATACCGGGACAGGGACACCGGGGAGCTGTTTTTT
J: TRBJ2-1; V: TRBV15; size: once; D: .; CDR3: CATSRVRLSSYNEQFF; DNA: TGTGCCACCAGCAGAGTACGCCTTAGCTCCTACAATGAGCAGTTCTTC
J: TRBJ2-5; V: TRBV9; size: few; D: .; CDR3: CASSVDSTRETQYF; DNA: TGTGCCAGCAGCGTCGACAGCACGCGGGAGACCCAGTACTTC
J: TRBJ2-5; V: TRBV9; size: .; D: .; CDR3: CASSLGTPETQYF; DNA: TGTGCCAGCAGCCTCGGGACACCCGAGACCCAGTACTTC
J: TRBJ2-7; V: TRBV6-1; size: .; D: .; CDR3: CASSEMSDNAYEQYF; DNA: TGTGCCAGCAGTGAAATGTCAGACAATGCCTACGAGCAGTACTTC
J: TRBJ2-7; V: TRBV11-1; size: .; D: .; CDR3: CASSLTGSSYEQYF; DNA: TGTGCCAGCAGCTTAACGGGGAGCTCCTACGAGCAGTACTTC
J: TRBJ2-2; V: TRBV28; size: .; D: .; CDR3: CASSFQGLHTGELFF; DNA: TGTGCCAGCAGTTTTCAGGGGCTTCACACCGGGGAGCTGTTTTTT
J: TRBJ1-5; V: TRBV18; size: .; D: TRBD1; CDR3: CASSPGQGGSVPQHF; DNA: TGTGCCAGCTCACCCGGACAGGGCGGATCCGTCCCCCAGCATTTT
J: TRBJ1-4; V: TRBV27; size: .; D: .; CDR3: CASSLWGRENEKLFF; DNA: TGTGCCAGCAGTTTATGGGGCAGAGAGAATGAAAAACTGTTTTTT
J: TRBJ1-2; V: TRBV6-5; size: .; D: TRBD1; CDR3: CASSPPGQAYGYTF; DNA: TGTGCCAGCAGCCCACCGGGACAGGCCTATGGCTACACCTTC
J: TRBJ2-3; V: TRBV6-2/TRBV6-3; size: .; D: .; CDR3: CASSYQSSGTDTQYF; DNA: TGTGCCAGCAGTTACCAGTCTAGCGGCACAGATACGCAGTATTTT
J: TRBJ1-5; V: TRBV4-1; size: .; D: .; CDR3: CASSHDQGGGQPQHF; DNA: TGCGCCAGCAGCCACGATCAGGGAGGCGGTCAGCCCCAGCATTTT
J: TRBJ2-1; V: TRBV30; size: .; D: TRBD2; CDR3: CAWSVRAGHELAGGHDEQFF; DNA: TGTGCCTGGAGTGTTCGGGCGGGGCATGAGCTAGCGGGAGGGCACGATGAGCAGTTCTTC
J: TRBJ1-1; V: TRBV19; size: .; D: .; CDR3: CASSIERGTAEAFF; DNA: TGTGCCAGTAGTATAGAAAGGGGAACGGCTGAAGCTTTCTTT
J: TRBJ2-5; V: TRBV5-4; size: .; D: .; CDR3: CASRAGQGNPETQYF; DNA: TGTGCCAGCAGGGCGGGTCAGGGGAATCCAGAGACCCAGTACTTC
J: TRBJ2-5; V: TRBV7-2; size: .; D: .; CDR3: CASSLVIQQETQYF; DNA: TGTGCCAGCAGCTTAGTTATCCAGCAAGAGACCCAGTACTTC
J: TRBJ2-2; V: TRBV6-5; size: .; D: TRBD1; CDR3: CASSYQDRDRELFF; DNA: TGTGCCAGCAGTTACCAGGACAGGGACAGGGAGCTGTTTTTT
J: TRBJ2-7; V: TRBV29-1; size: few; D: TRBD1; CDR3: CSAVTTGVGEQYF; DNA: TGCAGCGCTGTCACGACAGGGGTGGGGGAGCAGTACTTC
J: TRBJ1-1; V: TRBV30; size: once; D: TRBD1; CDR3: CAWSPHPGQVNTEAFF; DNA: TGTGCCTGGAGTCCTCATCCGGGACAGGTGAACACTGAAGCTTTCTTT
J: TRBJ2-3; V: TRBV28; size: once; D: TRBD1; CDR3: CASSATGGLDTQYF; DNA: TGTGCCAGCAGTGCCACAGGGGGATTAGATACGCAGTATTTT
J: TRBJ2-6; V: TRBV7-2; size: many; D: TRBD1; CDR3: CASSLQGAGANVLTF; DNA: TGTGCCAGCAGCTTACAGGGGGCTGGGGCCAACGTCCTGACTTTC
J: TRBJ2-5; V: TRBV6-5; size: few; D: .; CDR3: CASSYSQVQETQYF; DNA: TGTGCCAGCAGTTACTCGCAGGTTCAAGAGACCCAGTACTTC
J: TRBJ1-5; V: TRBV7-9; size: .; D: .; CDR3: CASSLAGGEPQHF; DNA: TGTGCCAGCAGCTTAGCAGGGGGAGAGCCCCAGCATTTT
J: TRBJ2-1; V: TRBV14; size: once; D: TRBD1; CDR3: CASSRQGYNEQFF; DNA: TGTGCCAGCAGCCGACAGGGATACAATGAGCAGTTCTTC
J: TRBJ1-6; V: TRBV27; size: few; D: .; CDR3: CASSLHRASYNSPLHF; DNA: TGTGCCAGCAGTCTACACAGGGCCTCCTATAATTCACCCCTCCACTTT
J: TRBJ1-5; V: TRBV18; size: .; D: TRBD1; CDR3: CASSEGQVSNQPQHF; DNA: TGTGCCAGCTCAGAGGGACAGGTTAGCAATCAGCCCCAGCATTTT
J: TRBJ1-1; V: TRBV28; size: .; D: TRBD1; CDR3: CASSRPGQGSTEAFF; DNA: TGTGCCAGCAGCAGACCGGGACAGGGTTCCACTGAAGCTTTCTTT